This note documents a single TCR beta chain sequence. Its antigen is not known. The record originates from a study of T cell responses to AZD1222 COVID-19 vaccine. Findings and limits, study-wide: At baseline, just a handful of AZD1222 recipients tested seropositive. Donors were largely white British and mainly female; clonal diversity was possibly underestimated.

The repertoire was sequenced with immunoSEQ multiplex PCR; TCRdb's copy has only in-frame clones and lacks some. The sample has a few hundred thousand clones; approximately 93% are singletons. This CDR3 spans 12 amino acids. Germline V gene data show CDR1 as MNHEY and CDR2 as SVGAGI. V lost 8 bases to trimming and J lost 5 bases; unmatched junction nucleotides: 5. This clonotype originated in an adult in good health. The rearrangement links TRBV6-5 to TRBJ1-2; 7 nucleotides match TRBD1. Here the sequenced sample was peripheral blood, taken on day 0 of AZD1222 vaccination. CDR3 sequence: CASGEQGYGYTF. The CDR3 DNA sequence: TGTGCCAGCGGGGAACAGGGGTATGGCTACACCTTC.